This T cell receptor beta chain was identified during a study of T cell responses to AZD1222 COVID-19 vaccine. At the level of the study: Pooled samples include second doses given at about 4 or 12 weeks.

Concerning this clone: Its antigen remains unknown.

Study-wide results and limits: Donors skewed white British and female; clonal diversity was possibly underestimated. A rise in Spike-specific TCR breadth and depth followed two AZD1222 doses. Baseline seropositives among AZD1222 recipients totaled only 5 to 7.

Germline lookup yields CDR1 SGHDT and CDR2 YYEEEE. CDR3 length: 15 amino acids. V lost 0 bases and J lost 5; bases outside the gene matches: 3. The method was immunoSEQ multiplex PCR; TCRdb's version includes in-frame clones alone and lacks a portion of them. The data show over 100,000 clones, roughly nine tenths seen once. This TCR was recovered from an adult in good health. The rearrangement uses TRBV5-6 and TRBJ2-5; 11 positions match TRBD1. The specimen was peripheral blood, collected on day 0 of AZD1222 vaccination. CDR3 amino acids: CASSLEGQGVETQYF. The CDR3 DNA follows: TGTGCCAGCAGCTTGGAGGGACAGGGGGTGGAGACCCAGTACTTC.